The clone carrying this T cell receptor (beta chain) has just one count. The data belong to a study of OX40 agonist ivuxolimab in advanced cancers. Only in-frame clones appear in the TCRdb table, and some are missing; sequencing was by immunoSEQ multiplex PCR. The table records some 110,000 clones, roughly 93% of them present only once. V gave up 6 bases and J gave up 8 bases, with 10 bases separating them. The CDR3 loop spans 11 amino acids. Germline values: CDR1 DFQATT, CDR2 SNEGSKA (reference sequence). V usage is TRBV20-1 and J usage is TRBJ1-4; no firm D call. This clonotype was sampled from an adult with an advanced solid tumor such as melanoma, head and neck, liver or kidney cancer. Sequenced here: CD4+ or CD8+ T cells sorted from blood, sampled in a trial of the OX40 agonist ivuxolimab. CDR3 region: CSARAGEKLFF. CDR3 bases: TGCAGTGCCCGGGCTGGGGAAAAACTGTTTTTT.